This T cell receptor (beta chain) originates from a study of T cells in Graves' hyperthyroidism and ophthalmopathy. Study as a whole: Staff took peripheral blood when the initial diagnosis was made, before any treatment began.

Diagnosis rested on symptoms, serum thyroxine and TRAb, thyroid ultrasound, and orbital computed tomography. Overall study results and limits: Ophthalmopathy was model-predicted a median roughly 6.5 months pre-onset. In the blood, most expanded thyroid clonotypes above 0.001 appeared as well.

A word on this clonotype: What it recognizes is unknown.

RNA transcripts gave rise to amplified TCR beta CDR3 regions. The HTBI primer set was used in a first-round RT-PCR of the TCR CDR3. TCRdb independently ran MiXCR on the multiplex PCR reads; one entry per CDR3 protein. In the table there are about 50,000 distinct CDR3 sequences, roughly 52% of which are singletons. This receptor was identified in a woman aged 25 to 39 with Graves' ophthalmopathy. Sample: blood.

The chain's CDR3 is CASSYGTGSYGYTF. The CDR3 DNA reads as TGTGCCAGCAGCTACGGGACAGGGAGCTATGGCTACACCTTC. The chain uses TRBV9 and TRBJ1-2; 9 nucleotides line up with TRBD1. V was pared by 4 bases and J by 4 bases, with 5 bases of the junction left unmatched. CDR1 is SGDLS and CDR2 is YYNGEE in the germline V gene. This CDR3 region has 14 residues.